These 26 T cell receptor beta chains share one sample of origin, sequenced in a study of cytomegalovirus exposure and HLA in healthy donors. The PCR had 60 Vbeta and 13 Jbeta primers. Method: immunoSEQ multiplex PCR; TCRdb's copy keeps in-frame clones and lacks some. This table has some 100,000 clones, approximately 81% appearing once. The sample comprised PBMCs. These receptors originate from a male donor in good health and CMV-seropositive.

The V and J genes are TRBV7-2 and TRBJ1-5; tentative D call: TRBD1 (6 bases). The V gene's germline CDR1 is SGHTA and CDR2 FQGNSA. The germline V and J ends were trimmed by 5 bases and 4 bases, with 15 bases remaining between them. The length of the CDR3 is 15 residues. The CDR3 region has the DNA TGTGCCAGCAGCCCCTCTGACAGGTCGAATCAGCCCCAGCATTTT. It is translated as CASSPSDRSNQPQHF.

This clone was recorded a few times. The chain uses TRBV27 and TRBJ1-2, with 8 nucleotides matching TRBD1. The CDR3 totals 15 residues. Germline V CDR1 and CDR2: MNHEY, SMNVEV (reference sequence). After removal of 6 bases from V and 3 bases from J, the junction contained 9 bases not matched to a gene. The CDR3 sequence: CASSFTGGSYYGYTF. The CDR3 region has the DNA TGTGCCAGCAGCTTTACAGGGGGATCTTACTATGGCTACACCTTC.

The CDR3 nucleotides are TGTGCCAGCAGTCCCGGGACAGATTACTACGAGCAGTACTTC. Protein product: CASSPGTDYYEQYF. J is TRBJ2-7 and V is TRBV27; 7 bases are a match to TRBD1. Losses at the gene ends were 5 bases for V and 3 bases for J; bases not matched to a gene: 7. The CDR3 extends over 14 amino acids. Per the germline V gene, CDR1 is MNHEY and CDR2 is SMNVEV (reference sequence).

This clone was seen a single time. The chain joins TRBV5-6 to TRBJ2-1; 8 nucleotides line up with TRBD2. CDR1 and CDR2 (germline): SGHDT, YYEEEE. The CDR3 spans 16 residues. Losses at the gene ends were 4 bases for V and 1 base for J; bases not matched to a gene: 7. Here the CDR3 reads CASSPGGLGSYNEQFF. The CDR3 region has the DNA TGTGCCAGCAGCCCGGGGGGGCTCGGGTCCTACAATGAGCAGTTCTTC.

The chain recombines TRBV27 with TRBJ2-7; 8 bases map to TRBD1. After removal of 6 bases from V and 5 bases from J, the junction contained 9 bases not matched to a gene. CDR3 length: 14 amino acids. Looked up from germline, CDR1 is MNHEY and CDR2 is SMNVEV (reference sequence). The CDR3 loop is CASRRTGIGDEQYF. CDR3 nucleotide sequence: TGTGCCAGCAGAAGGACAGGGATTGGTGACGAGCAGTACTTC.

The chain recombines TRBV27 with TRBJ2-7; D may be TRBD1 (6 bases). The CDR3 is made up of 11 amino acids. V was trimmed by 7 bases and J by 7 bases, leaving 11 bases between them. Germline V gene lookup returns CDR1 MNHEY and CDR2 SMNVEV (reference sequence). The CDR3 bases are TGTGCCAGCAAAGGGGGAGCTGAGCAGTACTTC. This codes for CASKGGAEQYF.

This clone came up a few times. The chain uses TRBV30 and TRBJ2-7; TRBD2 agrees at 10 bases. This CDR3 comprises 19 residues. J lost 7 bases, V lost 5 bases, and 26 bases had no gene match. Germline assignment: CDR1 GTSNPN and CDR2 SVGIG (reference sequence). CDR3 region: CAWSPAGASGGSRRFEQYF. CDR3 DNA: TGTGCCTGGTCCCCAGCGGGGGCTAGCGGGGGTTCCAGACGGTTTGAGCAGTACTTC.

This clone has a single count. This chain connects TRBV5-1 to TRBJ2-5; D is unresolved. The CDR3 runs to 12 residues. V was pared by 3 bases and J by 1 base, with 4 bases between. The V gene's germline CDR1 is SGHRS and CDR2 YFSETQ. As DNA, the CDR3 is TGCGCCAGCAGCTCCGGCCAAGAGACCCAGTACTTC. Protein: CASSSGQETQYF.

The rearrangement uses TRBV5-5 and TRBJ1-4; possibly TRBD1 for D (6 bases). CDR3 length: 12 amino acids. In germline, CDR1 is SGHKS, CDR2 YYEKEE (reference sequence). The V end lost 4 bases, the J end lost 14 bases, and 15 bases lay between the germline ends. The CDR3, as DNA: TGTGCCAGCAGCGAACAGGGTGTCGTGCTGTTTTTT. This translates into CASSEQGVVLFF.

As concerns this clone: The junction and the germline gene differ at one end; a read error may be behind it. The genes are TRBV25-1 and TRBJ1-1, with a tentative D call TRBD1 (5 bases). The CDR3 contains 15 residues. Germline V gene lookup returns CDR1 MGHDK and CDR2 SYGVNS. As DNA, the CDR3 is TGTGCCAGCACCTTAACAGGATACATGAACACTGAAACTTTCTTT. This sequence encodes CASTLTGYMNTETFF.

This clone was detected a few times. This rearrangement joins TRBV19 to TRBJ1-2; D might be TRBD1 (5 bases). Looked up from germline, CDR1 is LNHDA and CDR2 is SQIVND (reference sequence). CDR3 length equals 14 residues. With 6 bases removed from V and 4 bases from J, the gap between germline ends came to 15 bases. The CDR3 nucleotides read TGTGCCAGTAGACCCTCAGGGACTGCCTATGGCTACACCTTC. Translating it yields CASRPSGTAYGYTF. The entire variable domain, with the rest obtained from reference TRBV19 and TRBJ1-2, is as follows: DGGITQSPKYLFRKEGQNVTLSCEQNLNHDAMYWYRQDPGQGLRLIYYSQIVNDFQKGDIAEGYSVSREKKESFPLTVTSAQKNPTAFYLCASRPSGTAYGYTFGSGTRLTVV.

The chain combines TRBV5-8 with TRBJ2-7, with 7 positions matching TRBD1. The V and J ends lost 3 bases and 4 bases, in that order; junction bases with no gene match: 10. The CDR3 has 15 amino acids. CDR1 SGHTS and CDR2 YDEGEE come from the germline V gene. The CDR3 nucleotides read TGTGCCAGCAGCTACCCCCGAGGGGGCTCTTACGAGCAGTACTTC. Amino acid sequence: CASSYPRGGSYEQYF.

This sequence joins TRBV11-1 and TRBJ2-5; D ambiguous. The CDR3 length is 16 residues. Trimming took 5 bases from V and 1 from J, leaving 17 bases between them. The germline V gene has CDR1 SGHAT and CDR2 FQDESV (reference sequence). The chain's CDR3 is CASSLRIRHVQETQYF. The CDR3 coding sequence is TGTGCCAGCAGCCTCCGCATTCGACACGTCCAAGAGACCCAGTACTTC.

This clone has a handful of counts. The CDR3 DNA reads TGTGCCAGCAGCTTAGACAGGGGGTATGAAAAACTGTTTTTT. Translated, it gives CASSLDRGYEKLFF. The chain recombines TRBV7-6 with TRBJ1-4; 8 nucleotides align to TRBD1. The CDR3 loop spans 14 amino acids. Per germline, CDR1 SGHVS and CDR2 FNYEAQ. The junction had 1 base not matched to a gene; V was cut back by 1 base and J by 6 bases.

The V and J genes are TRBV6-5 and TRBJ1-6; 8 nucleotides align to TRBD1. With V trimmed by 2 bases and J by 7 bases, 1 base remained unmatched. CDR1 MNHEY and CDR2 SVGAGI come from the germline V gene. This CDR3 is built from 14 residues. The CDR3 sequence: CASSYNRGNSPLHF. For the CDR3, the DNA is TGTGCCAGCAGTTACAACAGGGGGAATTCACCCCTCCACTTT.

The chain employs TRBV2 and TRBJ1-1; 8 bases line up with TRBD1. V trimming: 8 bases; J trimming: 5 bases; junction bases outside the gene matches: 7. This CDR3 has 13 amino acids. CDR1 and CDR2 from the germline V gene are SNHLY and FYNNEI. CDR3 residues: CASADRERTEAFF. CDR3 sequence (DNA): TGTGCCAGCGCGGACAGGGAAAGGACTGAAGCTTTCTTT.

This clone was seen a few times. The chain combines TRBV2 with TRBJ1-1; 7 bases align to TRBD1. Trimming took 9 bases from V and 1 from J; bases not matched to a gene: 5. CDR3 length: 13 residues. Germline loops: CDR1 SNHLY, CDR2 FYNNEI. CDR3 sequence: CARKTGTNTEAFF. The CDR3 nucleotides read TGTGCCAGAAAGACAGGGACGAACACTGAAGCTTTCTTT.

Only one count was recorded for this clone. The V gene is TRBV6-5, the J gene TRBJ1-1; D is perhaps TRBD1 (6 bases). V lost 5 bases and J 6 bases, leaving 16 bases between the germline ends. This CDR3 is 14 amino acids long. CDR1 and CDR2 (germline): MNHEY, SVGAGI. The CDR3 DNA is TGTGCCAGCAGTGAAGAGGGGAGGGGGGCTGAAGCTTTCTTT. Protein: CASSEEGRGAEAFF.

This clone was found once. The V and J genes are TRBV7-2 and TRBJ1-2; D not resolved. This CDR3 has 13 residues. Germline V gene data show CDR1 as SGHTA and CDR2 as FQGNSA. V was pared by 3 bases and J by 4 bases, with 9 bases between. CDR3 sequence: CASSLGGGYGYTF. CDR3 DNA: TGTGCCAGCAGCTTGGGAGGTGGCTATGGCTACACCTTC.

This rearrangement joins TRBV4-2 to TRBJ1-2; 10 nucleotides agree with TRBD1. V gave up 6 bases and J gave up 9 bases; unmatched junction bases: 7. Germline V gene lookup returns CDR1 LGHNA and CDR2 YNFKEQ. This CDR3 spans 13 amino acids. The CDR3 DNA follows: TGTGCCAGCAGGGGGACAGGGGAAGATAGCTACACCTTC. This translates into CASRGTGEDSYTF.

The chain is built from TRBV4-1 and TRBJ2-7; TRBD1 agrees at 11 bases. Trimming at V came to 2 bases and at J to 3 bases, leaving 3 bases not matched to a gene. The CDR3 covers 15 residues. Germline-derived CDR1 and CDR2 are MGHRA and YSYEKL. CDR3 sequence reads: CASSQTGTGGYEQYF. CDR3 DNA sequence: TGCGCCAGCAGCCAAACTGGGACAGGGGGCTACGAGCAGTACTTC.

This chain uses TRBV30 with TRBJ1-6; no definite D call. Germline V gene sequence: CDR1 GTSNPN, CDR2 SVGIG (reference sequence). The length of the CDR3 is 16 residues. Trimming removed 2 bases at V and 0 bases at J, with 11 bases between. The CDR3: CAWSKQAGSYNSPLHF. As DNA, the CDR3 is TGTGCCTGGAGTAAGCAGGCCGGCTCCTATAATTCACCCCTCCACTTT.

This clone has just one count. The CDR3 loop is CASSSSSGTRGNSPLHF. As DNA, the CDR3 is TGTGCCAGCAGCTCTTCTTCCGGGACAAGGGGTAATTCACCCCTCCACTTT. The chain is built from TRBV7-6 and TRBJ1-6; D may be TRBD1 (6 bases). Germline V lookup: CDR1 SGHVS, CDR2 FNYEAQ. Trimming took 4 bases from V and 6 from J, leaving 19 bases between them. The CDR3 totals 17 residues.

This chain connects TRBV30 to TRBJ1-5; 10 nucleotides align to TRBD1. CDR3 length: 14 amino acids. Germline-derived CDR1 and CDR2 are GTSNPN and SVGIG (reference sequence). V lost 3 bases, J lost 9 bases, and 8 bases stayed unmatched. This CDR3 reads CAWRGQGRFGPQHF. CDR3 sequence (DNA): TGTGCCTGGAGGGGACAGGGGCGGTTTGGGCCCCAGCATTTT.

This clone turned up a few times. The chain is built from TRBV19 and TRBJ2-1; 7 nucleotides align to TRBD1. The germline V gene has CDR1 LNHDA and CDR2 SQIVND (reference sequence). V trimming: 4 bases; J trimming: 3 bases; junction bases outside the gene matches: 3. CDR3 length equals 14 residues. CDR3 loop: CASSKGQYYNEQFF. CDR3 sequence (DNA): TGTGCCAGTAGTAAGGGACAGTACTACAATGAGCAGTTCTTC.

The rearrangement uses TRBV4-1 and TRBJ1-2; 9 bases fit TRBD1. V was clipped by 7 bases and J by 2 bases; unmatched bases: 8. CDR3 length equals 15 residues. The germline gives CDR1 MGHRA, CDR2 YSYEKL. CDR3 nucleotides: TGCGCCAGCACCCACCCCGGGACAGGGAACTATGGCTACACCTTC. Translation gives CASTHPGTGNYGYTF.